The 31 T cell receptor gamma chains below come from one sample, sequenced in a study of γδ T cells in repeated Plasmodium falciparum infection. Gammadelta T cells were flow-sorted from PBMC into Vgamma9/Vdelta2+ and Vdelta2-negative populations for bulk analysis. TCRdb repeated clone calling on the multiplex PCR reads with CATT. The sample records some 14,000 gamma-chain clones, around 1.6% being singletons. Specimen: gamma-delta T cells from blood. Source of these receptors: a pool of human donors (malaria-infected and uninfected, not separated).

As regards this clone: This DNA's translation and the protein TCRdb lists, from a much larger clone, do not match at residue 8, likely due to a read error; the protein shown is translated from the DNA. The J gene is TRGJ1 or TRGJ2, the V gene TRGV4. TCRdb does not report a J gene; here it was assigned by matching the DNA to germline references. Germline V gene lookup returns CDR1 EGSTGY and CDR2 YDSYTSSV. This CDR3 region has 12 residues. V shed 2 bases, J shed 8 bases, and the junction held 6 bases outside the gene matches. The CDR3: CATWDVNDKKLF. CDR3 sequence (DNA): TGTGCCACCTGGGATGTTAACGATAAGAAACTCTTT.

This clone occurred many times. For this DNA, TCRdb reports the protein of a much larger clone, which diverges at residue 9, most likely from a read error; the protein presented here is translated directly from the DNA. V usage is TRGV9 and J usage is TRGJ1 or TRGJ2. The V gene end was trimmed by 2 bases and the J gene end by 5 bases; junction bases not matched to a gene: 9. From germline, CDR1 is GITISATS and CDR2 ISYDGTV (reference sequence). The CDR3 covers 14 residues. In DNA form, the CDR3 reads TGTGCCTTGTGGGAGGAATTCAAAGATTATAAGAAACTCTTT. Translating gives CALWEEFKDYKKLF.

This clone appeared many times. The protein held in TCRdb is that of a much larger clone and does not match this DNA's translation at residue 13, likely because of a read error; the protein shown is translated from the DNA. The gene calls are TRGV9 and TRGJP. Germline matching of the DNA provided the J gene here, since TCRdb leaves it blank. This CDR3 has 16 residues. Looked up from germline, CDR1 is GITISATS and CDR2 is ISYDGTV (reference sequence). The CDR3 DNA is TGTGCCTTGTGGGAGCTCCGGGAGTTGGGCAAAAAAAGCAAGGTATTT. This gives the protein CALWELRELGKKSKVF.

Turning to this clone: TCRdb's protein, taken from a much larger clone, differs from this DNA's translation at residue 8, likely owing to a read error; the protein displayed comes from the DNA. The genes are TRGV9 and TRGJ1 or TRGJ2. In the absence of a J gene in TCRdb, the DNA was matched to germline to assign it here. The J segment lost 9 bases and the V segment lost 2 bases, leaving 7 bases of the junction unmatched. This CDR3 has 12 amino acids. Germline-derived CDR1 and CDR2 are GITISATS and ISYDGTV (reference sequence). The CDR3 DNA sequence: TGTGCCTTGTGGGAGGCCCATTGTAAGAAACTCTTT. This encodes CALWEAHCKKLF.

This clone was detected only a few times. The mismatch at residue 9 between this DNA's translation and the TCRdb protein of a much larger clone likely reflects a read error; the protein shown is translated from the DNA. The chain is built from TRGV4 and TRGJ1 or TRGJ2. This CDR3 contains 15 residues. V gave up 2 bases and J gave up 2 bases; unmatched junction bases: 9. The germline gives CDR1 EGSTGY, CDR2 YDSYTSSV. The CDR3 loop is CATWDEPAHYYKKLF. CDR3 in DNA: TGTGCCACCTGGGATGAGCCCGCGCATTATTATAAGAAACTCTTT.

Many counts were recorded for this clone. The TCRdb protein comes from a much larger clone and disagrees with this DNA's translation at residue 3, likely due to a read error; the protein given here is derived from the DNA. The chain couples TRGV9 to TRGJ1 or TRGJ2. In the absence of a J gene in TCRdb, the DNA was matched to germline to assign it here. This CDR3 is built from 11 residues. Germline lookup yields CDR1 GITISATS and CDR2 ISYDGTV (reference sequence). CDR3 residues: CASWELFQKLF. CDR3 bases: TGTGCCTCGTGGGAGCTTTTCCAGAAACTCTTT.

This clone was observed at least ten times. The TCRdb record carries a much larger clone's protein, which differs from this DNA's translation at residue 5; a read error is the likely cause, and the protein listed here is the DNA translation. The V gene is given as TRGV4, and no J gene call is available. CDR1 is EGSTGY and CDR2 is YDSYTSSV in the germline V gene. The CDR3 length is 10 residues. The CDR3 coding sequence is TGTGCCACCTGGAAACACGGTTTGGTCTTT. Protein product: CATWKHGLVF.

This clone has a handful of counts. It differs at one base from a far larger clone, so likely a read error. In the same sample, other DNA sequences code for this CDR3. The chain joins TRGV2 to TRGJP2. The J gene, missing from TCRdb, was assigned here through DNA to germline matching. This CDR3 has 18 residues. Looked up from germline, CDR1 is EGSNGY and CDR2 is YDSYNSKV. The CDR3 DNA reads TGCGCCACCTGGGACGGGCTCGGAATAAATAGTAGTGATTGGATCAAGACGTTT. Protein: CATWDGLGINSSDWIKTF.

With respect to this clone: The mismatch at residue 11 between this DNA's translation and the TCRdb protein of a much larger clone likely reflects a read error; the protein shown is translated from the DNA. Here the V gene is TRGV9, but the J gene went uncalled. The length of the CDR3 is 13 residues. Germline V lookup: CDR1 GITISATS, CDR2 ISYDGTV (reference sequence). The CDR3, as DNA: TGTGCCTTGTGGGATTCGAATTATTATAAGAGACTCTTT. It encodes CALWDSNYYKRLF.

This clone was seen at least ten times. The protein TCRdb lists belongs to a much larger clone and differs from this DNA's translation at residue 5, which points to a read error; the protein shown is made from the DNA. This chain uses TRGV2 with TRGJ1 or TRGJ2. As TCRdb names no J gene, one was assigned here on the basis of a DNA match to germline. CDR1 EGSNGY and CDR2 YDSYNSKV come from the germline V gene. This CDR3 spans 14 amino acids. DNA of the CDR3: TGTGCCACCTGGGGCGGGCTACTGGGTACCAAGAAACTCTTT. Its protein is CATWGGLLGTKKLF.

In this sample, this clone turned up a few times. A far larger clone is just one base off, so this is likely a read error. This sample includes further DNA sequences coding for the same CDR3. With the J gene uncalled, the V gene is TRGV9. This CDR3 has 17 residues. The germline CDR1 and CDR2 sequences are GITISATS and ISYDGTV (reference sequence). CDR3 DNA: TGTGCCTTGTGGGAGGATCATCAAGAGTTGGGCAAAAAAATCAAGGTATTC. This sequence encodes CALWEDHQELGKKIKVF.

This clone was counted many times. Only one base separates this from a far larger clonotype, so it likely reflects a read error. Distinct nucleotide sequences in the sample also encode this CDR3. This rearrangement joins TRGV9 to TRGJ1 or TRGJ2. TCRdb lists no J gene, so it was determined here by aligning the DNA to germline. CDR1 and CDR2 (germline): GITISATS, ISYDGTV (reference sequence). The CDR3 sequence is 11 residues long. The CDR3 protein is CALWGGCRKLF. DNA for the CDR3: TGTGCCCTGTGGGGGGGCTGTAGGAAACTCTTT.

There are a few counts of this clone. The protein held in TCRdb is that of a much larger clone and does not match this DNA's translation at residue 6, likely because of a read error; the protein shown is translated from the DNA. CDR3 loop: CATWDNRKLF. The CDR3 nucleotides read TGTGCCACCTGGGACAATAGGAAACTCTTT. The chain uses TRGV3 and TRGJ1 or TRGJ2. The J gene, not given by TCRdb, was assigned here from a germline match of the nucleotide sequence. Germline V lookup: CDR1 VTNTFY, CDR2 YDVSTARD (reference sequence). The V gene end was trimmed by 2 bases and the J gene end by 12 bases; junction bases not matched to a gene: 4. The CDR3 extends over 10 amino acids.

The sample holds many counts of this clone. TCRdb pairs this DNA with a much larger clone's protein that differs at residue 7, likely a read error; the protein shown was translated from the DNA. The chain has TRGV4 and TRGJ1 or TRGJ2. The V gene end was trimmed by 1 base and the J gene end by 5 bases; junction bases not matched to a gene: 5. The germline V gene has CDR1 EGSTGY and CDR2 YDSYTSSV. The CDR3 runs to 13 residues. CDR3 DNA sequence: TGTGCCACCTGGGATGGCAGGAATTATAAGAAACTCTTT. Translated: CATWDGRNYKKLF.

This clone was found a few times. The protein in TCRdb stems from a much larger clone and differs at residue 10 from this DNA's translation, likely a read error; here the protein is translated from the DNA. No J gene call was made, and the V gene is TRGV9. Germline CDR1 and CDR2: GITISATS and ISYDGTV (reference sequence). The CDR3 is 29 residues long. The CDR3 loop reads CALWEVQKVVLAVEQHWLSQVSIGRIQHF. Written as DNA, the CDR3 is TGTGCCTTGTGGGAGGTGCAGAAGGTGGTATTGGCAGTGGAACAACACTGGTTGTCACAGGTAAGTATCGGAAGAATACAACATTTC.

This clone was seen only a few times. The amino acid sequence in TCRdb belongs to a much larger clone and departs from this DNA's translation at residue 6, likely a sequencing read error; the sequence shown is translated from the DNA. The rearrangement joins TRGV9 to TRGJP. J lost 5 bases, V lost 5 bases, and 6 bases had no gene match. There are 16 residues in the CDR3. CDR1 is GITISATS, CDR2 ISYDGTV, per germline (reference sequence). The CDR3 DNA follows: TGTGCCTTGTGGGGCAGGAAAGAGTTGGGCAAAAAAATCAAGGTATTT. It encodes CALWGRKELGKKIKVF.

The table lists this clone with a few counts. A read error likely explains why the TCRdb protein, taken from a much larger clone, differs from this DNA's translation at residue 4; the protein shown is translated from the DNA. The genes are TRGV9 and TRGJ1 or TRGJ2. The J gene comes from matching the DNA to germline here; TCRdb lacks it. The CDR3 runs 11 residues. The V gene's germline CDR1 is GITISATS and CDR2 ISYDGTV (reference sequence). In DNA form, the CDR3 reads TGTGCCTTGAGGGACGCGTATAAGAAACTCTTT. As protein: CALRDAYKKLF.

This clone was seen at least ten times. A far larger clone is just one base off, so this is likely a read error. The same CDR3 is also encoded by other DNA sequences in this sample. The chain couples TRGV9 to TRGJ1 or TRGJ2. No J gene is reported in TCRdb; it was inferred here by comparing the DNA with germline. The CDR3 consists of 13 residues. The V gene's germline CDR1 is GITISATS and CDR2 ISYDGTV (reference sequence). CDR3 sequence: CALWDPLSSKKLF. The CDR3 DNA sequence: TGTGCCCTGTGGGACCCCCTATCTTCAAAGAAACTCTTT.

This clone appeared many times. The TCRdb protein comes from a much larger clone and disagrees with this DNA's translation at residue 14, likely due to a read error; the protein given here is derived from the DNA. Other DNA variants within this sample encode the same CDR3. The CDR3 region has the DNA TGTGCCTTGTGGGAGGTGCCTCAAGAGTTGGGCAAAAAAACCAAGGTATTT. Translated, it gives CALWEVPQELGKKTKVF. The chain has TRGV9 and TRGJP. TCRdb records no J gene; here it was assigned by comparing the DNA to germline. Per the germline V gene, CDR1 is GITISATS and CDR2 is ISYDGTV (reference sequence). The CDR3 extends over 17 amino acids.

This clone has at least ten counts. Translating this DNA gives a protein that differs at residue 5 from the TCRdb one, which belongs to a much larger clone; a read error is likely, and the protein shown is this translation. The V call is TRGV9, the J call TRGJP. Trimming took 5 bases from V and 4 from J; bases not matched to a gene: 5. Germline CDR1 and CDR2: GITISATS and ISYDGTV (reference sequence). CDR3 size: 16 residues. The CDR3 nucleotides read TGTGCCTTGTGGGGGGGACAAGAGTTGGGCAAAAAAATCAAGGTATTT. Translating gives CALWGGQELGKKIKVF.

This clone was found many times. It differs at one base from a far larger clone, so likely a read error. Other DNA variants within this sample encode the same CDR3. V gene TRGV9 combines with J gene TRGJ1 or TRGJ2. The CDR3 spans 14 residues. Unmatched junction bases numbered 9, after V lost 0 bases and J lost 7 bases. Germline V lookup: CDR1 GITISATS, CDR2 ISYDGTV (reference sequence). In DNA, the CDR3 is TGTGCCTTGTGGGAGGTGCCTTACGGGTATAAGAAACTCTTT. Translating it yields CALWEVPYGYKKLF.

With regard to this clone: A far larger clone is one base from this, pointing to a likely read error. Other DNA variants within this sample encode the same CDR3. The J gene has no call, while the V gene is TRGV9. CDR1 and CDR2 (germline): GITISATS, ISYDGTV (reference sequence). The CDR3 spans 13 residues. The CDR3 is CALWEGHYYKKLF. CDR3 nucleotides: TGTGCCTTGTGGGAGGGTCATTATTATAAGAAGCTCTTT.

This clone was recorded at least ten times. TCRdb's entry gives the protein of a much larger clone, which mismatches this DNA's translation at residue 8, likely from a read error; the protein reported here is translated from the DNA. This chain joins TRGV9 and TRGJ1 or TRGJ2. This CDR3 is built from 14 residues. Germline trimming cut 0 bases from V and 6 bases from J; bases unmatched to any gene: 8. CDR1 is GITISATS, CDR2 ISYDGTV, per germline (reference sequence). The CDR3 is CALWEVPCGYKKLF. DNA of the CDR3: TGTGCCTTGTGGGAGGTGCCTTGCGGTTATAAGAAACTCTTT.

This clone was seen repeatedly, ten times or more. The TCRdb protein, from a much larger clone, departs from this DNA's translation at residue 4, likely by read error; the protein shown derives from the DNA. The V and J genes are TRGV9 and TRGJ1 or TRGJ2. Germline V gene sequence: CDR1 GITISATS, CDR2 ISYDGTV (reference sequence). This CDR3 is 12 amino acids long. The CDR3 nucleotides read TGTGCCTTGCGGGAGGTCCCTTATAAGAAACTCTTT. This gives the protein CALREVPYKKLF.

This clone was counted at least ten times. Translating this DNA gives a protein that differs at residue 7 from the TCRdb one, which belongs to a much larger clone; a read error is likely, and the protein shown is this translation. V gene TRGV9 combines with J gene TRGJ1 or TRGJ2. The trim removed 0 bases at V and 8 bases at J, leaving 7 bases unmatched. Looked up from germline, CDR1 is GITISATS and CDR2 is ISYDGTV (reference sequence). This CDR3 contains 13 residues. This CDR3 is CALWEVRTHKKLF. The CDR3 region has the DNA TGTGCCTTGTGGGAGGTGCGTACTCATAAGAAACTCTTT.

This clone has only a few counts. TCRdb attributes to this sequence the protein of a much larger clone, which differs from the DNA translation at residue 8; a read error is likely, and the protein displayed is translated from the DNA. The CDR3 DNA reads as TGTGCCTTGTGGGAGGTGCAGCCCTACAATTCGAATTATTATAAGAAACTCTTT. It specifies CALWEVQPYNSNYYKKLF. The chain carries TRGV9 and TRGJ1 or TRGJ2. Trimming took 0 bases from V and 0 from J; bases not matched to a gene: 14. The V gene's germline CDR1 is GITISATS and CDR2 ISYDGTV (reference sequence). This CDR3 comprises 18 residues.

About this clone itself: A far larger clone is off by one base, so a read error is likely. Other DNA variants within this sample encode the same CDR3. This CDR3 reads CATWDGPLNKKLF. CDR3 nucleotide sequence: TGTGCCACCTGGGACGGACCCTTAAATAAGAAACTCTTT. The chain employs TRGV2 and TRGJ1 or TRGJ2. Here the J gene came from matching the DNA to germline, since TCRdb omits it. Unmatched junction bases numbered 8, after V lost 1 base and J lost 8 bases. CDR3 length equals 13 residues. Germline assignment: CDR1 EGSNGY and CDR2 YDSYNSKV.

The table lists this clone with a few counts. A single base is all that separates this from a far larger clone, so a read error is likely. The same CDR3 also results from other DNA sequences found in this sample. The rearrangement links TRGV4 to TRGJ1 or TRGJ2. No J gene is reported in TCRdb; it was inferred here by comparing the DNA with germline. Germline V CDR1 and CDR2: EGSTGY, YDSYTSSV. The CDR3 length is 13 residues. The CDR3, as DNA: TGTGCTACCTGGGATGGGCATTACTGTAAGAAACTCTTT. It codes for CATWDGHYCKKLF.

This clone was seen only a few times. The translation of this DNA and the TCRdb protein of a much larger clone differ at residue 5, probably owing to a read error; the protein shown here is translated from the DNA. The chain has TRGV9 and TRGJ1 or TRGJ2. V shed 4 bases, J shed 2 bases, and the junction held 14 bases outside the gene matches. CDR1 and CDR2 from the germline V gene are GITISATS and ISYDGTV (reference sequence). The CDR3 has 16 residues. The CDR3 DNA follows: TGTGCCTTGTGGGATAAGGAAGTCTTCGATTATTATAAGAAACTCTTT. This gives the protein CALWDKEVFDYYKKLF.

This clone occurred many times. For this DNA, TCRdb reports the protein of a much larger clone, which diverges at residue 7, most likely from a read error; the protein presented here is translated directly from the DNA. The rearrangement uses TRGV4 and TRGJ1 or TRGJ2. The J gene comes from matching the DNA to germline here; TCRdb lacks it. The CDR3 runs 11 residues. Germline V gene data show CDR1 as EGSTGY and CDR2 as YDSYTSSV. Germline trimming cut 5 bases from V and 8 bases from J; bases unmatched to any gene: 6. Here the CDR3 DNA reads TGTGCCACCTGGGCCTATGATAAGAAACTCTTT. Its protein product is CATWAYDKKLF.

To note about this clone: The amino acid sequence in TCRdb belongs to a much larger clone and departs from this DNA's translation at residue 3, likely a sequencing read error; the sequence shown is translated from the DNA. J is TRGJ1 or TRGJ2 and V is TRGV9. Assignment of the J gene here rests on matching the DNA to germline, because TCRdb gives none. The CDR3 has 11 amino acids. Germline V gives CDR1 GITISATS, CDR2 ISYDGTV (reference sequence). CDR3 coding DNA: TGTGCCTCGTGGGAGGTCGGAAAGAAACTCTTT. Translating it yields CASWEVGKKLF.